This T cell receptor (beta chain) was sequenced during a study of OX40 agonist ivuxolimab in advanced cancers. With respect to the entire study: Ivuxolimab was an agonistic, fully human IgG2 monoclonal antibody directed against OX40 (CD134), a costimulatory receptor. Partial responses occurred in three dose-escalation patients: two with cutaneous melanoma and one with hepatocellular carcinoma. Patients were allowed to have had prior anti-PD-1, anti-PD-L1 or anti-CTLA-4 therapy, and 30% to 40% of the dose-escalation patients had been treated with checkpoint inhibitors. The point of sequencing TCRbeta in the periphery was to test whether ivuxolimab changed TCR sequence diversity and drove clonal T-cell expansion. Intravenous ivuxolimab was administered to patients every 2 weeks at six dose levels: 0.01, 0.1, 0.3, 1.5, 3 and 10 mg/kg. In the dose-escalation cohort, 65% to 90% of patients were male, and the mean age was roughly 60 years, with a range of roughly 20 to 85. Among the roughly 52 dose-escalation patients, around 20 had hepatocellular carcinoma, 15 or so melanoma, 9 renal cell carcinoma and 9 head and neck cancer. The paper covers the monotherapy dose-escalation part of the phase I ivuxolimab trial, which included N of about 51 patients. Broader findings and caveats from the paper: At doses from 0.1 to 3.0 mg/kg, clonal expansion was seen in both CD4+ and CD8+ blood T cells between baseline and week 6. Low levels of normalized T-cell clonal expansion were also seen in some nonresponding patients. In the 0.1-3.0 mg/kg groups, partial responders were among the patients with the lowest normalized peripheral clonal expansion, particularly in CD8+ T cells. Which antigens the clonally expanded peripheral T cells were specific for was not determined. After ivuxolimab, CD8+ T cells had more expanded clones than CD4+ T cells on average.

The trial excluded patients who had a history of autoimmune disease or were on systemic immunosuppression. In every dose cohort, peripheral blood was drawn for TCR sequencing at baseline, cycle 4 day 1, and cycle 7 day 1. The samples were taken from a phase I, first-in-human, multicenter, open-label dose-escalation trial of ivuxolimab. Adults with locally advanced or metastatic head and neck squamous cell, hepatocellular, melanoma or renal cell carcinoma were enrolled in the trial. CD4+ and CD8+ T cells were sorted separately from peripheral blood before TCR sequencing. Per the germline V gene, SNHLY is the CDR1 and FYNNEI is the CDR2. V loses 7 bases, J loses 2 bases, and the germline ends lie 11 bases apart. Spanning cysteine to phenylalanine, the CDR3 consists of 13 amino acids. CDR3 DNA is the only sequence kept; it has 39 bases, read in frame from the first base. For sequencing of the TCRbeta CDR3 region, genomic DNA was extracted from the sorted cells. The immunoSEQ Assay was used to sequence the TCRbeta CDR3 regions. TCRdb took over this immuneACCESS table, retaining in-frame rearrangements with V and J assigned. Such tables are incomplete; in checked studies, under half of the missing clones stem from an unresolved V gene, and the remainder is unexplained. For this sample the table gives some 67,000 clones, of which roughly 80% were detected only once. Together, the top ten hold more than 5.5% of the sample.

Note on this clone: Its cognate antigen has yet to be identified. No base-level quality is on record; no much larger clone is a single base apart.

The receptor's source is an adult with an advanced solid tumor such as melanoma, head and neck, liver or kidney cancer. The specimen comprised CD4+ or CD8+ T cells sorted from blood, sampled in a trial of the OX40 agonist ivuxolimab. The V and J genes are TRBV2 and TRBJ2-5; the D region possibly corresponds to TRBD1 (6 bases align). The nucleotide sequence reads TGTGCCAGCAATCAGGACAGACAAGAGACCCAGTACTTC. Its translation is CASNQDRQETQYF.